Below, one T cell receptor (beta chain) is given with its context. Repertoires were generated with immunoSEQ multiplex PCR, while TCRdb's copy carries only in-frame clones and drops some. The sample has nearly 300,000 clones; 88% are singletons. The data originate from a study of blood T cell repertoires in COVID-19. Trimming cost V 5 bases and J 2 bases, with 12 bases left between them. The germline V gene encodes CDR1 MDHEN and CDR2 SYDVKM. The CDR3 covers 15 residues. Sample: peripheral blood. The rearrangement links TRBV28 to TRBJ1-4, with a tentative D call TRBD1 (6 bases). The origin of this receptor is a young woman who had recovered from COVID-19. The chain's CDR3 is CASSPTGYTNEKLFF. The CDR3 DNA reads as TGTGCCAGCAGTCCAACAGGGTATACTAATGAAAAACTGTTTTTT. The variable domain in full, completed from reference TRBV28 and TRBJ1-4, reads DVKVTQSSRYLVKRTGEKVFLECVQDMDHENMFWYRQDPGLGLRLIYFSYDVKMKEKGDIPEGYSVSREKKERFSLILESASTNQTSMYLCASSPTGYTNEKLFFGSGTQLSVL.